This T cell receptor beta chain originates from a study of yellow fever vaccine responses in identical twins. Study-level findings and limits: Among the twins, the vaccine T cell response reportedly seemed partly convergent and partly personalized.

Turning to this clonotype: The antigen remains undetermined.

The V gene's germline CDR1 is SGHNT and CDR2 YENEEA. Trimming removed 0 bases from V and 3 bases from J; junction bases left unmatched: 8. The CDR3 spans 17 residues. TCRdb re-derived calls from the RT-PCR reads in MiXCR, one entry per CDR3 protein. This sample has some 5,000 distinct CDR3 sequences, with 77% found just once. The sequence derives from a woman under 30 who received the yellow fever vaccine. This specimen was T cells from blood (PBMCs), unsorted or a sorted subset (not recorded which), taken before or after yellow fever vaccination (not recorded which). The chain carries TRBV11-3 and TRBJ2-5, with 9 positions matching TRBD2. The CDR3, as DNA: TGTGCCAGCAGCTTAGATAGCGGGAGTTGGGGAGAAGAGACCCAGTACTTC. Its protein is CASSLDSGSWGEETQYF.